This T cell receptor (beta chain) stems from a study of T cell responses to AZD1222 COVID-19 vaccine. Findings and caveats of the study: Across spike, vaccine-associated CD4 TCRs were found, dominant at 160-218 and 743-854.

Assay: immunoSEQ multiplex PCR; the TCRdb copy retains only in-frame clones and omits some. The data show 35,000 to 55,000 clones, with about 82% seen just once and about a fifth held by the top ten. This clone turned up a few times. The antigen is unknown. This sample comprised peripheral blood, obtained 28 days after the second dose of the MenACWY control vaccine. The receptor comes from an adult who received the MenACWY meningococcal vaccine as a control.

DNA for the CDR3: TGTGCCAGCAGTTCGGGACAGGGAGTGCAGGGCTACACCTTC. The encoded protein is CASSSGQGVQGYTF. The chain employs TRBV28 and TRBJ1-2; 9 bases fit TRBD1. This CDR3 contains 14 residues. V gave up 4 bases and J gave up 8 bases; unmatched junction bases: 8. From germline, CDR1 is MDHEN and CDR2 SYDVKM.